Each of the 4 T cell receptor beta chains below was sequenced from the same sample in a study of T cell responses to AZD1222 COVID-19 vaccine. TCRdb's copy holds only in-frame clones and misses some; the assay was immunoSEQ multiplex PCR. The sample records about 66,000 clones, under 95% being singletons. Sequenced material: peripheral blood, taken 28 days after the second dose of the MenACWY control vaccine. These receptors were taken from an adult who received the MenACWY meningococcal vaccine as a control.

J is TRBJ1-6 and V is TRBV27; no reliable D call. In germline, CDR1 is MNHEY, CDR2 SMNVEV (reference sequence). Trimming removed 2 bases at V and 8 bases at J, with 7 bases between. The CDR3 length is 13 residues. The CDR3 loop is CASSLRVDSPLHF. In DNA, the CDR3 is TGTGCCAGCAGTTTACGAGTAGATTCACCCCTCCACTTT.

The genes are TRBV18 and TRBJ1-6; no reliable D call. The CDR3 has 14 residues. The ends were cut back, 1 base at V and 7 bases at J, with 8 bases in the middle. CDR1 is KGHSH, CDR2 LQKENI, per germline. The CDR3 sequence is CASSPRALNSPLHF. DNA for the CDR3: TGTGCCAGCTCACCACGGGCCCTAAATTCACCCCTCCACTTT.

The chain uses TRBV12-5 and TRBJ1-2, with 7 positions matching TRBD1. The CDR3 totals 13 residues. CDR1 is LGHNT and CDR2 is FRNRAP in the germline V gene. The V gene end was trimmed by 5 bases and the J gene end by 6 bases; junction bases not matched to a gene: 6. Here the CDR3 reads CASGLQGLHGYTF. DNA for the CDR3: TGTGCTAGTGGTCTACAGGGGTTACATGGCTACACCTTC.

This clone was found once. CDR3: CASRTGGRNEQFF. The CDR3 nucleotides read TGTGCCAGTCGAACAGGGGGACGGAATGAGCAGTTCTTC. The chain recombines TRBV28 with TRBJ2-1, with 8 bases identical to TRBD1. Germline V gene data show CDR1 as MDHEN and CDR2 as SYDVKM. The CDR3 runs 13 residues. J lost 7 bases, V lost 9 bases, and 8 bases had no gene match.